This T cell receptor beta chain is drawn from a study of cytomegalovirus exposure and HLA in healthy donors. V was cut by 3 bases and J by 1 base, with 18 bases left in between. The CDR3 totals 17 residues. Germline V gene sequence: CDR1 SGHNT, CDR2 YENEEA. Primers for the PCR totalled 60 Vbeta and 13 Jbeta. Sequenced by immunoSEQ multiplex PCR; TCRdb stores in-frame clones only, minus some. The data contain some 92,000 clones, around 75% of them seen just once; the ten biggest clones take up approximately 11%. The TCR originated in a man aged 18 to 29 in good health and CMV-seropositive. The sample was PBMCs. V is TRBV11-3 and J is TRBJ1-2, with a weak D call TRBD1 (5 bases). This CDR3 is CASSFTGLFSNNYGYTF. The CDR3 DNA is TGTGCCAGCAGCTTCACAGGCCTTTTCTCAAATAACTATGGCTACACCTTC.